This entry lists 5 T cell receptor beta chains sequenced from one sample in a study of blood T cells in healthy people across ages. The use of a sample-barcoded 5' primer and a J-beta primer mix characterized a second PCR of roughly 7 to 11 cycles. One entry per CDR3 protein, called by TCRdb with MiXCR from the 5' RACE reads. The sample yields 1.5 million to 2 million distinct CDR3 sequences, about 35% seen once. Sequences were obtained from blood. The source of these receptors is a woman in her 30s in good health.

This clonotype was picked up a small number of times. The chain is built from TRBV2 and TRBJ2-3, with TRBD2 matching 9 bases. The V gene's germline CDR1 is SNHLY and CDR2 FYNNEI. The CDR3 is 15 residues long. V trimming: 10 bases; J trimming: 2 bases; junction bases outside the gene matches: 10. The CDR3 region has the DNA TGTGCCAACAACCCTAGCGGGGACGCCACAGATACGCAGTATTTT. Translation gives CANNPSGDATDTQYF. The variable domain in full, with the rest retrieved from reference TRBV2 and TRBJ2-3, is EPEVTQTPSHQVTQMGQEVILRCVPISNHLYFYWYRQILGQKVEFLVSFYNNEISEKSEIFDDQFSVERPDGSNFTLKIRSTKLEDSAMYFCANNPSGDATDTQYFGPGTRLTVL.

The chain is built from TRBV20-1 and TRBJ2-3, with D perhaps matching TRBD1 or TRBD2 (5 bases each). The length of the CDR3 is 13 residues. Germline V gene lookup returns CDR1 DFQATT and CDR2 SNEGSKA (reference sequence). V was shortened by 6 bases and J by 6 bases, with 16 bases between the two germline ends. This CDR3 reads CSAPLGTVDTQYF. The CDR3 region has the DNA TGCAGTGCCCCCCTGGGGACCGTTGATACGCAGTATTTT.

This clonotype was counted ten times or more. The rearrangement joins TRBV13 to TRBJ2-3, with 11 bases identical to TRBD2. The CDR3 length is 14 residues. The junction had 1 base not matched to a gene; V was cut back by 2 bases and J by 6 bases. Germline V gene lookup returns CDR1 PRHDT and CDR2 FYEKMQ (reference sequence). This chain's CDR3 is CASSLLAGGDTQYF. In nucleotides, the CDR3 is TGTGCCAGCAGCTTATTAGCGGGGGGGGATACGCAGTATTTT.

This clonotype was found a few times. The rearrangement links TRBV7-9 to TRBJ1-4; 8 positions match TRBD1. V gave up 6 bases and J gave up 4 bases; unmatched junction bases: 7. This CDR3 region has 15 residues. Germline V gene sequence: CDR1 SEHNR, CDR2 FQNEAQ (reference sequence). Here the CDR3 DNA reads TGTGCCAGCAGTTCAGGGGGCGGCGGTAATGAAAAACTGTTTTTT. Its protein product is CASSSGGGGNEKLFF.

This clonotype appeared a few times. The CDR3 DNA reads TGTGCCAGCAGTAAGGGGCCGTTACAAGAGACCCAGTACTTC. Translating it yields CASSKGPLQETQYF. The genes are TRBV6-5 and TRBJ2-5; the D gene is possibly TRBD1 (5 bases). V was trimmed by 5 bases and J by 2 bases, leaving 12 bases between them. From germline, CDR1 is MNHEY and CDR2 SVGAGI. The CDR3 consists of 14 residues.